These 15 T cell receptor beta chains originate from one sample sequenced in a study of CD8 T cells in Susac syndrome. Reverse transcription of about 0.5 to 1 ug RNA was performed with random hexamers. MiXCR, run by TCRdb on the immunoSEQ multiplex PCR reads, gives a single entry per CDR3 protein. The repertoire holds some 250,000 distinct CDR3 sequences, with about 96% as singletons. What was sequenced was CD4+ T cells from PBMCs. Source of these receptors: a human donor with Susac syndrome.

The chain couples TRBV20-1 to TRBJ1-2; no clear D gene. The germline V gene encodes CDR1 DFQATT and CDR2 SNEGSKA (reference sequence). CDR3 size: 13 residues. V lost 5 bases to trimming and J lost 0 bases, with 10 bases between them. The CDR3 region has the DNA TGCAGTGCTGCTTCGGACGCTAACTATGGCTACACCTTC. As protein: CSAASDANYGYTF.

This chain joins TRBV5-1 and TRBJ2-7; D may match TRBD1 or TRBD2 (6 bases each). The CDR3 spans 16 residues. Trimming removed 4 bases from V and 2 bases from J, with 19 bases in between. CDR1 and CDR2 from the germline V gene are SGHRS and YFSETQ. The CDR3 here is CASSPLSGGPTYEQYF. The DNA for the CDR3 is TGCGCCAGCAGCCCACTCAGTGGGGGGCCCACCTACGAGCAGTACTTC.

The chain has TRBV29-1 and TRBJ1-3; maybe TRBD1 (5 bases). V lost 6 bases and J lost 0, with 15 bases in between. This CDR3 contains 15 residues. The germline V gene has CDR1 SQVTM and CDR2 ANQGSEA. The CDR3 nucleotides are TGCAGCGTCCAGAGCGGGGCCAGCTCTGGAAACACCATATATTTT. Residues: CSVQSGASSGNTIYF.

This sequence joins TRBV20-1 and TRBJ2-1; 7 nucleotides align to TRBD2. Trimming at V came to 6 bases and at J to 9 bases, leaving 14 bases not matched to a gene. Germline values: CDR1 DFQATT, CDR2 SNEGSKA (reference sequence). This CDR3 has 14 amino acids. CDR3 residues: CSAHRDYPGSEQFF. CDR3 nucleotides: TGCAGTGCCCACCGGGACTACCCTGGGAGTGAGCAGTTCTTC.

V usage is TRBV12-3 or TRBV12-4 and J usage is TRBJ2-3; 8 nucleotides align to TRBD1. J gave up 6 bases and V 8 bases, and 4 bases lay outside the gene matches. The CDR3 length is 12 residues. Written as DNA, the CDR3 is TGTGCCAGCTCACAGGGGGGCGATACGCAGTATTTT. Amino acids: CASSQGGDTQYF.

The V and J genes are TRBV20-1 and TRBJ2-7, with 7 nucleotides matching TRBD1. V lost 1 base, J lost 4 bases, and 7 bases stayed unmatched. The germline gives CDR1 DFQATT, CDR2 SNEGSKA (reference sequence). This CDR3 has 14 residues. For the CDR3, the DNA is TGCAGTGCTAGAGTTCGACAGGGAGCTTACGAGCAGTACTTC. As protein: CSARVRQGAYEQYF.

This sequence joins TRBV30 and TRBJ2-4; TRBD1 matches 12 bases. Trimming removed 5 bases from V and 6 bases from J; junction bases left unmatched: 8. The CDR3 totals 15 residues. Per the germline V gene, CDR1 is GTSNPN and CDR2 is SVGIG (reference sequence). The CDR3 DNA is TGTGCCTGGTCCCGGGACAGGGGGCAATCAAACATTCAGTACTTC. This translates into CAWSRDRGQSNIQYF.

The chain has TRBV7-3 and TRBJ2-3; a possible D gene is TRBD2 (5 bases). Trimming removed 1 base from V and 6 bases from J, with 17 bases in between. CDR1 is SGHTA, CDR2 FQGTGA, per germline. The CDR3 runs to 16 residues. Here the CDR3 DNA reads TGTGCCAGCAGCTTAATGGCCCCTACTAGTTGGGATACGCAGTATTTT. Translated, it gives CASSLMAPTSWDTQYF.

The rearrangement links TRBV7-9 to TRBJ2-2, with D perhaps being TRBD1 or TRBD2 (5 bases each). The CDR3 is 14 amino acids. Trimming removed 9 bases at V and 1 base at J, with 12 bases between. Germline CDR1 reads SEHNR; CDR2 reads FQNEAQ (reference sequence). CDR3 DNA: TGTGCCAGTGGCAGGGACGTGAACACCGGGGAGCTGTTTTTT. Protein product: CASGRDVNTGELFF. Full variable domain (remainder filled in from reference TRBV7-9 and TRBJ2-2): DTGVSQNPRHKITKRGQNVTFRCDPISEHNRLYWYRQTLGQGPEFLTYFQNEAQLEKSRLLSDRFSAERPKGSFSTLEIQRTEQGDSAMYLCASGRDVNTGELFFGEGSRLTVL.

This chain connects TRBV25-1 to TRBJ2-2; either TRBD1 or TRBD2 may fit D (5 bases each). The V and J ends lost 2 bases and 6 bases respectively, with 10 bases between them. The CDR3 has 14 amino acids. In germline, CDR1 is MGHDK, CDR2 SYGVNS. CDR3: CASSEGGGPGELFF. CDR3 DNA: TGTGCCAGCAGTGAAGGTGGGGGTCCCGGGGAGCTGTTTTTT.

The chain is built from TRBV12-3 or TRBV12-4 and TRBJ1-1, with D maybe TRBD1 (5 bases). This CDR3 is 12 amino acids long. Trimming took 6 bases from V and 7 from J, leaving 12 bases between them. CDR3 loop: CASRRSRVEAFF. In DNA, the CDR3 is TGTGCCAGCAGGAGAAGCAGGGTTGAAGCTTTCTTT.

This clonotype was recorded once. The chain recombines TRBV28 with TRBJ1-2; maybe TRBD1 (6 bases). Germline V lookup: CDR1 MDHEN, CDR2 SYDVKM. This CDR3 is built from 14 residues. With 7 bases removed from V and 8 bases from J, the gap between germline ends came to 20 bases. Written as DNA, the CDR3 is TGTGCCAGCAATCTGGGGGCCTTAGGAGGGGGCTACACCTTC. Translating it yields CASNLGALGGGYTF.

The V call is TRBV28, the J call TRBJ2-2; 8 bases fit TRBD1. The CDR3 length is 16 residues. Per germline, CDR1 MDHEN and CDR2 SYDVKM. With V trimmed by 6 bases and J by 1 base, 7 bases remained unmatched. CDR3 bases: TGTGCCAGCAGCCTCGGACAGGGTGTGAACACCGGGGAGCTGTTTTTT. Amino acids: CASSLGQGVNTGELFF.

This sequence joins TRBV23-1 and TRBJ1-3; no reliable D call. TRBV23-1 is an open reading frame, and its role is uncertain. Trimming left V 5 bases short and J 0 bases short, with 8 bases between. The CDR3 consists of 14 residues. In nucleotides, the CDR3 is TGCGCCAGCAGTAGGGCAGGCTCTGGAAACACCATATATTTT. This codes for CASSRAGSGNTIYF.

The V and J genes are TRBV5-6 and TRBJ2-1; TRBD1 is a possible D gene (5 bases). CDR3 size: 12 residues. Trimming stripped 4 bases from V and 10 bases from J, with 12 bases between. CDR1 is SGHDT and CDR2 is YYEEEE in the germline V gene. For the CDR3, the DNA is TGTGCCAGCAGCCTCGACAGTGGCGAGCAGTTCTTC. Protein sequence: CASSLDSGEQFF.